The 29 T cell receptor beta chains in this list originate from one sample, sequenced in a study of cytomegalovirus exposure and HLA in healthy donors. This PCR relied on a set of 60 Vbeta primers and 13 Jbeta primers. This table comes from immunoSEQ multiplex PCR, and its TCRdb copy is limited to in-frame clones, with some not included. The repertoire has 200,000 to 300,000 clones, roughly 82% of them found once; the top ten carry 5.4%. Sequences were obtained from PBMCs. The source is a woman aged 40 to 50 in good health and CMV-seropositive.

The chain has TRBV6-5 and TRBJ1-1, with D uncertain. The V gene's germline CDR1 is MNHEY and CDR2 SVGAGI. The germline V and J ends were trimmed by 5 bases and 0 bases, with 10 bases remaining between them. This CDR3 is built from 14 residues. CDR3 sequence: CASSSPSMNTEAFF. The CDR3 DNA sequence: TGTGCCAGCAGTAGCCCAAGCATGAACACTGAAGCTTTCTTT.

V usage is TRBV5-1 and J usage is TRBJ1-3; 8 positions agree with TRBD1. Germline CDR1 is SGHRS and CDR2 is YFSETQ. There are 15 residues in the CDR3. V was pared by 4 bases and J by 1 base, with 4 bases of the junction left unmatched. CDR3 amino acids: CASSVRQGSGNTIYF. The DNA of the CDR3 is TGCGCCAGCAGCGTCAGACAGGGGTCTGGAAACACCATATATTTT.

This clone was seen a handful of times. This sample also contains other DNA sequences that code for the same CDR3. The rearrangement links TRBV11-3 to TRBJ2-7; perhaps TRBD1 as D (5 bases). The V end lost 2 bases, the J end lost 4 bases, and 6 bases lay between the germline ends. The length of the CDR3 is 12 residues. Germline V gene lookup returns CDR1 SGHNT and CDR2 YENEEA. CDR3 loop: CASSLSGYEQYF. In nucleotides, the CDR3 is TGTGCCAGCAGCTTATCAGGGTACGAGCAGTACTTC.

The V call is TRBV19, the J call TRBJ1-4; D gene unclear. Trimming removed 4 bases from V and 0 bases from J, with 12 bases in between. The germline gives CDR1 LNHDA, CDR2 SQIVND (reference sequence). This CDR3 contains 16 residues. CDR3 nucleotides: TGTGCCAGTAGTACTACCTCAGCGGCAACTAATGAAAAACTGTTTTTT. Its translation is CASSTTSAATNEKLFF. Full variable domain (rest looked up from reference TRBV19 and TRBJ1-4): DGGITQSPKYLFRKEGQNVTLSCEQNLNHDAMYWYRQDPGQGLRLIYYSQIVNDFQKGDIAEGYSVSREKKESFPLTVTSAQKNPTAFYLCASSTTSAATNEKLFFGSGTQLSVL.

The J gene is TRBJ2-7, the V gene TRBV11-2, with 7 bases identical to TRBD1. This CDR3 region has 13 residues. Looked up from germline, CDR1 is SGHAT and CDR2 is FQNNGV. The junction had 5 bases not matched to a gene; V was cut back by 7 bases and J by 2 bases. DNA of the CDR3: TGTGCCAGCACCCACGGACAGGCCTACGAGCAGTACTTC. Residues: CASTHGQAYEQYF.

The chain carries TRBV18 and TRBJ2-1; 8 bases fit TRBD1. There are 15 residues in the CDR3. Losses at the gene ends were 6 bases for V and 6 bases for J; bases not matched to a gene: 10. From germline, CDR1 is KGHSH and CDR2 LQKENI. CDR3 in DNA: TGTGCCAGCTCTCCCGGACAGGGTGTCTTCAATGAGCAGTTCTTC. Amino acid sequence: CASSPGQGVFNEQFF.

The chain links TRBV5-1 to TRBJ2-1, with D possibly being TRBD1 (6 bases). This CDR3 region has 15 residues. Germline CDR1 SGHRS, CDR2 YFSETQ. Trimming removed 4 bases from V and 6 bases from J, with 17 bases in between. CDR3 amino acids: CASSIPRDTSNEQFF. CDR3 in DNA: TGCGCCAGCAGCATTCCCCGGGACACCTCCAATGAGCAGTTCTTC.

This clone was seen only a few times. This chain uses TRBV9 with TRBJ1-2, with TRBD1 identical over 7 bases. The CDR3 is 13 amino acids. The V gene's germline CDR1 is SGDLS and CDR2 YYNGEE. V lost 5 bases to trimming and J lost 8 bases; unmatched junction nucleotides: 9. CDR3 region: CASRTGSGEGYTF. Here the CDR3 DNA reads TGTGCCAGCAGGACAGGGTCTGGAGAGGGCTACACCTTC.

The rearrangement joins TRBV15 to TRBJ1-1; D is possibly TRBD1 (5 bases). V was trimmed by 2 bases and J by 4 bases, leaving 14 bases between them. CDR3 length: 15 residues. Germline V gives CDR1 LNHNV, CDR2 YYDKDF (reference sequence). This CDR3 reads CATSRKGDGVTEAFF. The CDR3 DNA follows: TGTGCCACCAGCAGAAAAGGGGATGGAGTCACTGAAGCTTTCTTT.

The chain employs TRBV7-2 and TRBJ2-5; D is unresolved. This CDR3 spans 13 amino acids. Germline CDR1 reads SGHTA; CDR2 reads FQGNSA. Trimming stripped 1 base from V and 4 bases from J, with 7 bases between. The DNA for the CDR3 is TGTGCCAGCAGCTTAGTTAGGAGAGAGACCCAGTACTTC. Translating it yields CASSLVRRETQYF.

This chain links TRBV10-1 with TRBJ2-3, with D possibly being TRBD1 (6 bases). Germline V gene data show CDR1 as WNHNN and CDR2 as SYGVQD (reference sequence). CDR3 length: 16 residues. The V and J ends lost 2 bases and 6 bases respectively, with 18 bases between them. The CDR3 region is CASSEGEGVSSDTQYF. Written as DNA, the CDR3 is TGCGCCAGCAGTGAGGGTGAGGGGGTGAGTTCGGATACGCAGTATTTT.

The V call is TRBV7-9, the J call TRBJ1-1; 7 positions agree with TRBD1. Germline V gives CDR1 SEHNR, CDR2 FQNEAQ (reference sequence). The V and J ends lost 6 bases and 0 bases, in that order; junction bases with no gene match: 10. The CDR3 is 16 amino acids. CDR3 in DNA: TGTGCCAGCAGACCACCCGGGACAGTCATGAACACTGAAGCTTTCTTT. It yields the protein CASRPPGTVMNTEAFF.

A word on this clone: Within the sample, other DNA sequences also encode this same CDR3. The chain uses TRBV5-1 and TRBJ1-2; no clear D. The CDR3 has 12 residues. The germline V gene encodes CDR1 SGHRS and CDR2 YFSETQ. V was pared by 4 bases and J by 2 bases, with 6 bases between. CDR3: CASSPGNYGYTF. CDR3 bases: TGCGCCAGCAGCCCCGGGAACTATGGCTACACCTTC.

The genes are TRBV6-6 and TRBJ1-2; 8 positions match TRBD1. Germline V gene data show CDR1 as MNHNY and CDR2 as SVGAGI (reference sequence). This CDR3 is built from 16 residues. V lost 2 bases to trimming and J lost 8 bases; unmatched junction nucleotides: 13. CDR3 in DNA: TGTGCCAGCAGTTACGGGGACAGGTCTGTGACGCGGGGCTACACCTTC. This encodes CASSYGDRSVTRGYTF.

The rearrangement uses TRBV19 and TRBJ1-3; D remains unclear. This CDR3 is 16 amino acids long. V was pared by 5 bases and J by 0 bases, with 14 bases between. Germline loops: CDR1 LNHDA, CDR2 SQIVND (reference sequence). This CDR3 reads CASSSRVTSSGNTIYF. As DNA, the CDR3 is TGTGCCAGTAGTTCCCGGGTTACCAGCTCTGGAAACACCATATATTTT.

This sequence joins TRBV5-8 and TRBJ2-5, with 8 bases identical to TRBD2. V shed 0 bases and J 1 base; nucleotides not matched to a gene: 5. The CDR3 contains 16 residues. Germline lookup yields CDR1 SGHTS and CDR2 YDEGEE. CDR3 nucleotides: TGTGCCAGCAGCTTGGGGTTAGCGGGAATCCAAGAGACCCAGTACTTC. Protein product: CASSLGLAGIQETQYF.

This chain connects TRBV11-2 to TRBJ2-5; 8 bases agree with TRBD2. Germline CDR1 reads SGHAT; CDR2 reads FQNNGV. The CDR3 consists of 15 residues. The V and J ends lost 6 bases and 5 bases, in that order; junction bases with no gene match: 11. The CDR3: CASSMPGLGTETQYF. The CDR3 DNA is TGTGCCAGCAGTATGCCGGGACTAGGGACGGAGACCCAGTACTTC.

The V call is TRBV29-1, the J call TRBJ2-1; 11 bases map to TRBD1. With V trimmed by 1 base and J by 6 bases, 5 bases remained unmatched. The CDR3 consists of 15 residues. Germline lookup yields CDR1 SQVTM and CDR2 ANQGSEA. CDR3 in DNA: TGCAGCGTTGAAGGTTGGACAGGGGGCTCCAATGAGCAGTTCTTC. Translated: CSVEGWTGGSNEQFF.

The chain recombines TRBV11-3 with TRBJ1-2, with D perhaps TRBD1 (6 bases). The CDR3 runs to 16 residues. From germline, CDR1 is SGHNT and CDR2 YENEEA. V lost 0 bases and J lost 6, with 17 bases in between. The CDR3 DNA reads TGTGCCAGCAGCTTAGAGGTTCAGGGGCGCTCCGATGGCTACACCTTC. It encodes CASSLEVQGRSDGYTF.

The chain couples TRBV4-2 to TRBJ2-1; 7 bases are a match to TRBD2. The germline gives CDR1 LGHNA, CDR2 YNFKEQ. Trimming removed 6 bases from V and 14 bases from J; junction bases left unmatched: 4. The CDR3 contains 10 residues. CDR3 amino acids: CASRERGKFF. CDR3 DNA: TGTGCCAGCAGAGAGCGGGGAAAGTTCTTC.

The chain employs TRBV4-3 and TRBJ1-1; D might be TRBD1 (5 bases). CDR3 length equals 15 residues. Germline CDR1 and CDR2: LGHNA and YSLEER. V lost 4 bases to trimming and J lost 4 bases, with 16 bases between them. The CDR3: CASSPRTTGVTEAFF. CDR3 DNA: TGCGCCAGCAGCCCCCGGACAACGGGGGTCACTGAAGCTTTCTTT.

The chain couples TRBV7-8 to TRBJ2-7; D ambiguous. CDR1 and CDR2 from the germline V gene are SGHVS and FQNEAQ. V was shortened by 2 bases and J by 1 base, with 9 bases between the two germline ends. The CDR3 spans 14 residues. CDR3 loop: CASSLLHGSYEQYF. The CDR3 DNA is TGTGCCAGCAGCTTACTCCACGGTTCCTACGAGCAGTACTTC.

The rearrangement uses TRBV5-1 and TRBJ1-4, with 8 bases identical to TRBD1. Trimming took 4 bases from V and 3 from J; bases not matched to a gene: 5. CDR1 is SGHRS and CDR2 is YFSETQ in the germline V gene. This CDR3 has 15 amino acids. In nucleotides, the CDR3 is TGCGCCAGCAGCACTACAGGGGGTTCTAATGAAAAACTGTTTTTT. It yields the protein CASSTTGGSNEKLFF.

V is TRBV5-1 and J is TRBJ2-5; a possible D gene is TRBD2 (5 bases). The CDR3 covers 15 residues. The germline CDR1 and CDR2 sequences are SGHRS and YFSETQ. V was pared by 2 bases and J by 1 base, with 12 bases between. The CDR3 reads CASSFHGSGQETQYF. CDR3 nucleotide sequence: TGCGCCAGCAGCTTTCATGGCAGCGGCCAAGAGACCCAGTACTTC.

The chain links TRBV7-6 to TRBJ1-2; D not resolved. V was cut by 3 bases and J by 0 bases, with 14 bases left in between. Germline values: CDR1 SGHVS, CDR2 FNYEAQ. The CDR3 runs to 16 residues. CDR3 DNA: TGTGCCAGCAGCTTCGAACAGCACAACTCTAACTATGGCTACACCTTC. This gives the protein CASSFEQHNSNYGYTF. The whole variable domain, remainder taken from reference TRBV7-6 and TRBJ1-2, is GAGVSQSPRYKVTKRGQDVALRCDPISGHVSLYWYRQALGQGPEFLTYFNYEAQQDKSGLPNDRFSAERPEGSISTLTIQRTEQRDSAMYRCASSFEQHNSNYGYTFGSGTRLTVV.

The chain joins TRBV27 to TRBJ2-3; 8 nucleotides match TRBD1. The CDR3 contains 16 residues. From germline, CDR1 is MNHEY and CDR2 SMNVEV (reference sequence). Losses at the gene ends were 4 bases for V and 10 bases for J; bases not matched to a gene: 16. CDR3 DNA: TGTGCCAGCAGTTCGCCACAGGGGGAGGATGGTTTGGCGCAGTATTTT. Protein: CASSSPQGEDGLAQYF.

The chain recombines TRBV5-4 with TRBJ2-3, with D maybe TRBD2 (7 bases). V lost 3 bases and J 3 bases, leaving 17 bases between the germline ends. Germline V CDR1 and CDR2: SGHNT, YYREEE (reference sequence). The CDR3 runs to 16 residues. Written as DNA, the CDR3 is TGTGCCAGCAGCTCCCTTGCGGGGGACATGACAGATACGCAGTATTTT. It codes for CASSSLAGDMTDTQYF.

J is TRBJ2-5 and V is TRBV5-1, with 8 positions matching TRBD1. With the DNA end fitting TRBJ2-7 better, the J assignment may be wrong. CDR1 and CDR2 from the germline V gene are SGHRS and YFSETQ. CDR3 length: 18 amino acids. For the CDR3, the DNA is TGCGCCAGCAGCTTGCCCCGTCGACAGGGGTCGGCCTCCTACGAGCAGTACTTC. This codes for CASSLPRRQGSASYEQYF.

This clone appeared once. The DNA of the CDR3 is TGTGCCAGCAGTTACGACCTGGGGGGTAACCCCTACGAGCAGTACTTC. Its protein is CASSYDLGGNPYEQYF. J is TRBJ2-7 and V is TRBV6-5; TRBD2 is a possible D gene (6 bases). CDR1 and CDR2 from the germline V gene are MNHEY and SVGAGI. Trimming removed 2 bases at V and 2 bases at J, with 16 bases between. This CDR3 spans 16 amino acids.